This TCR beta chain was recovered during a study of T cell changes during pregnancy in multiple sclerosis. This CDR3 is built from 12 residues. Germline V gives CDR1 LNHDA, CDR2 SQIVND (reference sequence). V lost 4 bases and J lost 7, with 8 bases in between. Data came from immunoSEQ multiplex PCR; TCRdb stores just in-frame clones and leaves some out. The data show 45,000 to 65,000 clones, approximately 90% seen once. Specimen: peripheral blood, collected after pregnancy. The chain is built from TRBV19 and TRBJ2-1, with D unclear. This receptor was identified in a female donor in good health, enrolled as a control in a pregnancy study. The chain's CDR3 is CASSKDENEQFF. The DNA for the CDR3 is TGTGCCAGTAGTAAAGACGAGAATGAGCAGTTCTTC. Full variable domain (missing parts from reference TRBV19 and TRBJ2-1): DGGITQSPKYLFRKEGQNVTLSCEQNLNHDAMYWYRQDPGQGLRLIYYSQIVNDFQKGDIAEGYSVSREKKESFPLTVTSAQKNPTAFYLCASSKDENEQFFGPGTRLTVL.